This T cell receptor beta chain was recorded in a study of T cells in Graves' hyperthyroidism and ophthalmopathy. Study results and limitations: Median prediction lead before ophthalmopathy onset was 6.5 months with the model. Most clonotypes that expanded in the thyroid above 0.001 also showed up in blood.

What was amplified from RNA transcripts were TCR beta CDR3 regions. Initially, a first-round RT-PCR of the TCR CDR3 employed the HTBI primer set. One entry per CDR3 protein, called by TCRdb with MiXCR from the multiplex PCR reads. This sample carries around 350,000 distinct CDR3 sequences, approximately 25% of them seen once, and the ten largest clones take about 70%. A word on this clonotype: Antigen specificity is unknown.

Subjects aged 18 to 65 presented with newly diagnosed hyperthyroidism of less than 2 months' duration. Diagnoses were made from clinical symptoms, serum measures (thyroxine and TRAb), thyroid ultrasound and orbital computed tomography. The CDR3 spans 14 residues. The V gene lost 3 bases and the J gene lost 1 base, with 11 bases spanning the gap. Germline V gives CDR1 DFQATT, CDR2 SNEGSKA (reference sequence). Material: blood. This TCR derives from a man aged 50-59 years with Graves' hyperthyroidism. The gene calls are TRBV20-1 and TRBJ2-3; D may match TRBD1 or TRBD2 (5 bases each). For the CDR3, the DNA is TGCAGTGCTAGCGGGACCCTCGGCACAGATACGCAGTATTTT. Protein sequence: CSASGTLGTDTQYF.